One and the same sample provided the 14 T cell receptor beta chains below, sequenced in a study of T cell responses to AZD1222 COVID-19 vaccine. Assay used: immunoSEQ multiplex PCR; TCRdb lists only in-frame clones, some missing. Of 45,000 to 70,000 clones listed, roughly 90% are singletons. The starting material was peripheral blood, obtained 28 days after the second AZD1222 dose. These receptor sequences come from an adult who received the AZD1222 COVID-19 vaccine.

The CDR3 DNA follows: TGTGCCAGCAGCTTAACCCTTAGACTGAAAGAGACCCAGTACTTC. It translates to CASSLTLRLKETQYF. The chain carries TRBV7-6 and TRBJ2-5; D gene ambiguous. CDR3 size: 15 residues. In germline, CDR1 is SGHVS, CDR2 FNYEAQ. V lost 2 bases, J lost 3 bases, and 13 bases lay in between.

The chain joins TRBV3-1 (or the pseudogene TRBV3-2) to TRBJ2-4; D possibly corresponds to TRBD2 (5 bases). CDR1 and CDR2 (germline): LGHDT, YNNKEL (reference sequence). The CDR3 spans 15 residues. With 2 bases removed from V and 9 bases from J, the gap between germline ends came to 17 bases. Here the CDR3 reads CASSQSSTGLSIQYF. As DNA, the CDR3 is TGTGCCAGCAGCCAATCCAGCACGGGATTAAGCATTCAGTACTTC.

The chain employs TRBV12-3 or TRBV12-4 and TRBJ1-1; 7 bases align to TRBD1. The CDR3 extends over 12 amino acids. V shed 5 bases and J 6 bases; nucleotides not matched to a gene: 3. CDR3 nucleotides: TGTGCCAGCAGTAACAGGGGCCCTGAAGCTTTCTTT. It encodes CASSNRGPEAFF.

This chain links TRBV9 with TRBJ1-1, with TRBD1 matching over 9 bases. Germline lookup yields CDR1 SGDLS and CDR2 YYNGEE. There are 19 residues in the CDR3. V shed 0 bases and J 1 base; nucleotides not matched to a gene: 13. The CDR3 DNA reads TGTGCCAGCAGCGTAGAAGCGGGACAGGGCAAATGGGGGAACACTGAAGCTTTCTTT. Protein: CASSVEAGQGKWGNTEAFF. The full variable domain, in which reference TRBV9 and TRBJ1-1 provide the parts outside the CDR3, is DSGVTQTPKHLITATGQRVTLRCSPRSGDLSVYWYQQSLDQGLQFLIQYYNGEERAKGNILERFSAQQFPDLHSELNLSSLELGDSALYFCASSVEAGQGKWGNTEAFFGQGTRLTVV.

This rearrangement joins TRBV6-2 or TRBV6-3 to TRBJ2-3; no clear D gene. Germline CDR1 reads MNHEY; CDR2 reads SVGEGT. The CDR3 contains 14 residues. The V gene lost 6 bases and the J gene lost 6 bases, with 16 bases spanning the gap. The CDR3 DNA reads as TGTGCCAGCAGCCCGACCGGTCCTACGGATACGCAGTATTTT. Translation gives CASSPTGPTDTQYF.

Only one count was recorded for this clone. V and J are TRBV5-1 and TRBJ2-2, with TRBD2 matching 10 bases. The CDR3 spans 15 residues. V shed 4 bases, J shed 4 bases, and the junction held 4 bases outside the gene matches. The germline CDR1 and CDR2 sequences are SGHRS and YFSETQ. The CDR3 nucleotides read TGCGCCAGCAGCCTAGCGGGAGAGGTCACCGGGGAGCTGTTTTTT. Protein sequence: CASSLAGEVTGELFF.

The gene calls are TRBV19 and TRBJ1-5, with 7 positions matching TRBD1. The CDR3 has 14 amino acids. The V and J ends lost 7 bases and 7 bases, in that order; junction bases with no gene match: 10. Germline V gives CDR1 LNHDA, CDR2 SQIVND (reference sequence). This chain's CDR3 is CASTRTGVVQPQHF. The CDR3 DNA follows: TGTGCCAGTACCCGAACAGGGGTGGTGCAGCCCCAGCATTTT. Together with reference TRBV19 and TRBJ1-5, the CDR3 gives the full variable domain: DGGITQSPKYLFRKEGQNVTLSCEQNLNHDAMYWYRQDPGQGLRLIYYSQIVNDFQKGDIAEGYSVSREKKESFPLTVTSAQKNPTAFYLCASTRTGVVQPQHFGDGTRLSIL.

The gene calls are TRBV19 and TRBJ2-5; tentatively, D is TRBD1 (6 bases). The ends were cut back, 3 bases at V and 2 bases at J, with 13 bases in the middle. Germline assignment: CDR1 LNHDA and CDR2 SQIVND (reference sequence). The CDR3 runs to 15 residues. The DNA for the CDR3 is TGTGCCAGTAGTATTGCGGACAGCGTACAAGAGACCCAGTACTTC. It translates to CASSIADSVQETQYF.

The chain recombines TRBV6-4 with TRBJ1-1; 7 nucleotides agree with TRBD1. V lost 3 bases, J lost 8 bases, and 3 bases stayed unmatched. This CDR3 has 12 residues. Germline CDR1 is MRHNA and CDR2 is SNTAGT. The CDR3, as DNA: TGTGCCAGCAGTGATCGGACAGGCGAAGCTTTCTTT. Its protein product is CASSDRTGEAFF.

The CDR3 DNA follows: TGCGCCAGCAGCCCGACAGGACCCGATCAGCCCCAGCATTTT. Its protein is CASSPTGPDQPQHF. The chain links TRBV5-1 to TRBJ1-5; possibly TRBD1 for D (6 bases). V was clipped by 4 bases and J by 5 bases, with 13 bases between them. CDR3 length equals 14 residues. Germline CDR1 SGHRS, CDR2 YFSETQ.

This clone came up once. In DNA form, the CDR3 reads TGTGCCAGCAGCCAATGGGACAGGGGTAATGAAGCTTTCTTT. Amino acids: CASSQWDRGNEAFF. The rearrangement joins TRBV4-2 to TRBJ1-1; 10 bases are shared with TRBD1. The germline CDR1 and CDR2 sequences are LGHNA and YNFKEQ. The V gene end was trimmed by 2 bases and the J gene end by 7 bases; junction bases not matched to a gene: 4. The CDR3 is made up of 14 amino acids.

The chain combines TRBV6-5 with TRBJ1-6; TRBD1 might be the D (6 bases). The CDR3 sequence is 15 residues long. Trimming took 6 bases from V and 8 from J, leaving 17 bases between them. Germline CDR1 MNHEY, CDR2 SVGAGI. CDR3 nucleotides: TGTGCCAGCAGCCGAGAACAGGGTGTGGATTCACCCCTCCACTTT. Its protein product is CASSREQGVDSPLHF.

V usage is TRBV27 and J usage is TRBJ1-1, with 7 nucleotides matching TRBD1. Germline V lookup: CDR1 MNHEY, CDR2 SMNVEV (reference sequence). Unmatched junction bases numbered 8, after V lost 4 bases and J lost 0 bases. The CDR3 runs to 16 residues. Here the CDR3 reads CASSSPGTAVNTEAFF. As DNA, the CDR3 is TGTGCCAGCAGTTCCCCAGGGACAGCCGTGAACACTGAAGCTTTCTTT.

DNA for the CDR3: TGTGCCAGCAGCCAAGTTTGGTGGGACCAAGAGACCCAGTACTTC. This translates into CASSQVWWDQETQYF. The chain carries TRBV4-2 and TRBJ2-5; D remains ambiguous. Trimming pared 1 base from V and 0 bases from J, leaving 9 bases between. The V gene's germline CDR1 is LGHNA and CDR2 YNFKEQ. This CDR3 has 15 residues.